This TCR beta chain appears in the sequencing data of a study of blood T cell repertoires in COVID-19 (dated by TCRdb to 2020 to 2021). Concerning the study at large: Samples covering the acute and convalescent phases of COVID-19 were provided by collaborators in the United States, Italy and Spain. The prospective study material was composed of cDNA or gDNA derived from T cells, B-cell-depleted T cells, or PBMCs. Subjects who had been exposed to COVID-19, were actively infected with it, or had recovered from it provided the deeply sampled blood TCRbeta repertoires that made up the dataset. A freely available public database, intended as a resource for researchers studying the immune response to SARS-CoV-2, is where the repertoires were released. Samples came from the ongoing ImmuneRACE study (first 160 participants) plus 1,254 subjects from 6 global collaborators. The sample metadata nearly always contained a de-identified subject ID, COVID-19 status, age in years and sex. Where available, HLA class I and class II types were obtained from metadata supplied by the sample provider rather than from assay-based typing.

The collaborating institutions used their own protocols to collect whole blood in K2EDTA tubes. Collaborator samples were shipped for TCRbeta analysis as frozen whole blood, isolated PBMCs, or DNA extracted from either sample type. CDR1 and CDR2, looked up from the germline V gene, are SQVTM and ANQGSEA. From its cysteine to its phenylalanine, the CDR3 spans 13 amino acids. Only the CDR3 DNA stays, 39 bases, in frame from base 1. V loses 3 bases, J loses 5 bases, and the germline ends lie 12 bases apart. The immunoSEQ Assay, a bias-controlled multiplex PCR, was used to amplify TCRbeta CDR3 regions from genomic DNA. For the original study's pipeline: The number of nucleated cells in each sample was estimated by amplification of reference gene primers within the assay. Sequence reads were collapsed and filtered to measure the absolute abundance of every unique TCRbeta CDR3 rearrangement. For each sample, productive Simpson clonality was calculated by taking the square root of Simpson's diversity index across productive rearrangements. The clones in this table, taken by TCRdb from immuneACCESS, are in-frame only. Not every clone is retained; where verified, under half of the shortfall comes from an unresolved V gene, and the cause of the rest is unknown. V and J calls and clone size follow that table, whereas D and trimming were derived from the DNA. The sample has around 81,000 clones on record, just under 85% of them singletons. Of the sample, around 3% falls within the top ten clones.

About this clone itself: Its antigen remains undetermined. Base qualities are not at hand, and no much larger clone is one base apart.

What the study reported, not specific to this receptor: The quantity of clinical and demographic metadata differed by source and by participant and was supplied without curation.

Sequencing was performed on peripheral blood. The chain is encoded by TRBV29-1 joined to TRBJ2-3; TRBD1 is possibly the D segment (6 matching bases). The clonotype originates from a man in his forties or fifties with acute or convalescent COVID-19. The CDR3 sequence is CSVEGAPGDTQYF. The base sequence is TGCAGCGTTGAGGGGGCCCCCGGAGATACGCAGTATTTT.